A selection of T cell receptor beta chains follows, all from one sample in a study of cytomegalovirus exposure and HLA in healthy donors. The protocol was immunoSEQ multiplex PCR, while the TCRdb copy is restricted to in-frame clones and leaves out a portion. The sample has approximately 190,000 clones, over 75% seen once. The sequencing input was PBMCs. The receptors here all came from a man between 40 and 49 years old in good health and CMV-seropositive. The CDR3 runs from the conserved cysteine through the conserved F or W. Fields, in order: CDR3 protein, CDR3 DNA, D gene, V gene, clone size, J gene. D genes are given only for firm matches. Some rows mark clone size as missing; the rest say once, few, many or name a class of expanded clone.

CDR3aa: CASSLSGGKQETQYF; CDR3nt: TGCGCCAGCAGCTTGTCGGGGGGGAAGCAAGAGACCCAGTACTTC; d_gene: TRBD2; v_gene: TRBV5-1; abundance: -; j_gene: TRBJ2-5
CDR3aa: CASSLGTGNEAFF; CDR3nt: TGTGCCAGCTCGCTCGGGACAGGCAATGAAGCTTTCTTT; d_gene: TRBD1; v_gene: TRBV6-4; abundance: -; j_gene: TRBJ1-1
CDR3aa: CASSVADTEAFF; CDR3nt: TGTGCCAGCAGCGTAGCGGACACTGAAGCTTTCTTT; d_gene: -; v_gene: TRBV9; abundance: -; j_gene: TRBJ1-1
CDR3aa: CASSPHSSREAEAFF; CDR3nt: TGTGCCAGCAGCCCCCATTCATCCCGGGAAGCTGAAGCTTTCTTT; d_gene: -; v_gene: TRBV9; abundance: -; j_gene: TRBJ1-1
CDR3aa: CASSPRPSGGPASYEQYF; CDR3nt: TGTGCCAGCTCACCACGGCCTAGCGGGGGCCCAGCCTCCTACGAGCAGTACTTC; d_gene: TRBD2; v_gene: TRBV18; abundance: -; j_gene: TRBJ2-7
CDR3aa: CASEPRQGISGYTF; CDR3nt: TGCGCCAGTGAACCTAGACAGGGGATATCGGGCTACACCTTC; d_gene: TRBD1; v_gene: TRBV4-1; abundance: -; j_gene: TRBJ1-2
CDR3aa: CASSFQVAADTQYF; CDR3nt: TGTGCCAGCAGCTTTCAAGTCGCAGCAGATACGCAGTATTTT; d_gene: -; v_gene: TRBV7-2; abundance: -; j_gene: TRBJ2-3
CDR3aa: CASSLPGTGYEQYF; CDR3nt: TGTGCCAGCAGCTTGCCCGGGACAGGCTACGAGCAGTACTTC; d_gene: TRBD1; v_gene: TRBV5-8; abundance: once; j_gene: TRBJ2-7
CDR3aa: CAWSVSRKRFMNTEAFF; CDR3nt: TGTGCCTGGAGTGTAAGCAGGAAACGCTTTATGAACACTGAAGCTTTCTTT; d_gene: -; v_gene: TRBV30; abundance: -; j_gene: TRBJ1-1
CDR3aa: CASSSPFSSYNSPLHF; CDR3nt: TGTGCCAGCAGCTCACCGTTTAGCTCCTATAATTCACCCCTCCACTTT; d_gene: -; v_gene: TRBV7-2; abundance: -; j_gene: TRBJ1-6
CDR3aa: CASSPQLGSPDTQYF; CDR3nt: TGTGCCAGCAGCCCCCAGCTCGGGAGTCCAGATACGCAGTATTTT; d_gene: -; v_gene: TRBV7-3; abundance: few; j_gene: TRBJ2-3
CDR3aa: CASSPNPQGANNEQFF; CDR3nt: TGCGCCAGCAGCCCTAACCCACAGGGGGCCAACAATGAGCAGTTCTTC; d_gene: TRBD1; v_gene: TRBV4-1; abundance: -; j_gene: TRBJ2-1
CDR3aa: CASSFGTSTDTQYF; CDR3nt: TGTGCCAGCAGTTTCGGGACTAGCACAGATACGCAGTATTTT; d_gene: -; v_gene: TRBV6-5; abundance: once; j_gene: TRBJ2-3
CDR3aa: CASSTDRGLITEAFF; CDR3nt: TGTGCCAGTAGTACAGACAGGGGGCTTATCACTGAAGCTTTCTTT; d_gene: TRBD1; v_gene: TRBV19; abundance: -; j_gene: TRBJ1-1
CDR3aa: CASSRTGTDEQYF; CDR3nt: TGTGCCAGCAGCAGGACAGGAACGGACGAGCAGTACTTC; d_gene: TRBD1; v_gene: TRBV6-5; abundance: many; j_gene: TRBJ2-7
CDR3aa: CASSERPGGYNEQFF; CDR3nt: TGTGCCAGCAGCGAACGGCCAGGGGGTTACAATGAGCAGTTCTTC; d_gene: TRBD1; v_gene: TRBV13; abundance: -; j_gene: TRBJ2-1
CDR3aa: CASSFNRDLTYEQYF; CDR3nt: TGTGCCAGTAGCTTCAACAGGGATCTCACCTACGAGCAGTACTTC; d_gene: -; v_gene: TRBV19; abundance: few; j_gene: TRBJ2-7
CDR3aa: CASSVRQGYEQYF; CDR3nt: TGTGCCAGCAGCGTGCGACAGGGATACGAGCAGTACTTC; d_gene: TRBD1; v_gene: TRBV7-2; abundance: -; j_gene: TRBJ2-7
CDR3aa: CASSERTSGGAKSATQYF; CDR3nt: TGCGCCAGCAGTGAGCGGACTAGCGGGGGGGCGAAGTCGGCTACGCAGTATTTT; d_gene: TRBD2; v_gene: TRBV10-1; abundance: -; j_gene: TRBJ2-3
CDR3aa: CASIRRQGASGYTF; CDR3nt: TGTGCCAGCATACGGAGACAGGGGGCGTCGGGCTACACCTTC; d_gene: TRBD1; v_gene: TRBV27; abundance: -; j_gene: TRBJ1-2
CDR3aa: CASSSPAPTGNYGYTF; CDR3nt: TGTGCCAGCAGTTCCCCTGCCCCCACAGGGAACTATGGCTACACCTTC; d_gene: -; v_gene: TRBV28; abundance: -; j_gene: TRBJ1-2
CDR3aa: CASSLSRAPNQPQHF; CDR3nt: TGTGCCAGCAGCCTGTCGAGGGCCCCCAATCAGCCCCAGCATTTT; d_gene: -; v_gene: TRBV7-2; abundance: -; j_gene: TRBJ1-5
CDR3aa: CASSVVEDSLQYF; CDR3nt: TGTGCCAGCAGCGTAGTGGAGGACAGCCTCCAGTACTTC; d_gene: -; v_gene: TRBV9; abundance: -; j_gene: TRBJ2-5
CDR3aa: CASQGPSYEQYF; CDR3nt: TGTGCCAGCCAGGGGCCCTCCTACGAGCAGTACTTC; d_gene: -; v_gene: TRBV5-6; abundance: -; j_gene: TRBJ2-7
CDR3aa: CASRPNGDRNTQYF; CDR3nt: TGTGCCAGTAGGCCCAACGGGGACAGAAATACGCAGTATTTT; d_gene: TRBD1; v_gene: TRBV19; abundance: -; j_gene: TRBJ2-3
CDR3aa: CAWSPPLPATNEKLFF; CDR3nt: TGTGCCTGGAGTCCCCCACTCCCTGCAACTAATGAAAAACTGTTTTTT; d_gene: -; v_gene: TRBV30; abundance: once; j_gene: TRBJ1-4
CDR3aa: CAINDGDSNQPQHF; CDR3nt: TGTGCCATCAATGACGGAGATAGCAATCAGCCCCAGCATTTT; d_gene: -; v_gene: TRBV10-3; abundance: -; j_gene: TRBJ1-5
CDR3aa: CASSQGPAGDSYEQYF; CDR3nt: TGCGCCAGCAGCCAAGGTCCAGCGGGGGATTCCTACGAGCAGTACTTC; d_gene: TRBD2; v_gene: TRBV4-3; abundance: -; j_gene: TRBJ2-7
CDR3aa: CASRPTGSYEQYF; CDR3nt: TGTGCCAGCAGGCCGACAGGGTCCTACGAGCAGTACTTC; d_gene: TRBD1; v_gene: TRBV6-5; abundance: once; j_gene: TRBJ2-7
CDR3aa: CASSLIASGGKDTQYF; CDR3nt: TGTGCCAGCAGCTTAATCGCTAGCGGGGGGAAGGATACGCAGTATTTT; d_gene: TRBD2; v_gene: TRBV7-3; abundance: -; j_gene: TRBJ2-3
CDR3aa: CSVEEGPRGTEAFF; CDR3nt: TGCAGCGTTGAAGAAGGCCCCAGGGGGACTGAAGCTTTCTTT; d_gene: TRBD1; v_gene: TRBV29-1; abundance: -; j_gene: TRBJ1-1
CDR3aa: CASSPQGAIYEQYF; CDR3nt: TGCGCCAGCAGCCCCCAGGGGGCTATCTACGAGCAGTACTTC; d_gene: TRBD1; v_gene: TRBV4-1; abundance: once; j_gene: TRBJ2-7
CDR3aa: CSGPGLGAQYF; CDR3nt: TGCAGTGGTCCGGGACTAGGGGCCCAGTACTTC; d_gene: TRBD2; v_gene: TRBV20-1; abundance: -; j_gene: TRBJ2-5
CDR3aa: CASSERFRVDTDTQYF; CDR3nt: TGTGCCAGCAGTGAGAGGTTCAGGGTTGACACAGATACGCAGTATTTT; d_gene: -; v_gene: TRBV27; abundance: few; j_gene: TRBJ2-3
CDR3aa: CASSESDRGREGYTF; CDR3nt: TGTGCCAGCAGTGAATCCGACAGGGGTCGTGAAGGCTACACCTTC; d_gene: TRBD1; v_gene: TRBV25-1; abundance: few; j_gene: TRBJ1-2
CDR3aa: CASSVDRRGRDGYTF; CDR3nt: TGTGCCAGCAGCGTCGACAGGAGGGGGAGGGATGGCTACACCTTC; d_gene: -; v_gene: TRBV9; abundance: few; j_gene: TRBJ1-2
CDR3aa: CASSLVAPGRGANVLTF; CDR3nt: TGTGCCAGCAGCTTAGTGGCCCCAGGGAGGGGGGCCAACGTCCTGACTTTC; d_gene: -; v_gene: TRBV7-8; abundance: -; j_gene: TRBJ2-6
CDR3aa: CASSGIQPQHF; CDR3nt: TGTGCCAGCTCCGGGATTCAGCCCCAGCATTTT; d_gene: -; v_gene: TRBV5-4; abundance: few; j_gene: TRBJ1-5
CDR3aa: CASTPGGASNTEAFF; CDR3nt: TGTGCCAGCACCCCGGGGGGGGCCTCGAACACTGAAGCTTTCTTT; d_gene: -; v_gene: TRBV5-4; abundance: -; j_gene: TRBJ1-1
CDR3aa: CASSAPTQNTGELFF; CDR3nt: TGTGCCAGCAGCGCCCCGACTCAGAACACCGGGGAGCTGTTTTTT; d_gene: -; v_gene: TRBV7-9; abundance: -; j_gene: TRBJ2-2
CDR3aa: CASSGGQGTVQYF; CDR3nt: TGTGCCAGCAGCGGCGGACAGGGAACAGTGCAGTACTTC; d_gene: TRBD1; v_gene: TRBV6-5; abundance: -; j_gene: TRBJ2-5
CDR3aa: CASSSGGYEQYF; CDR3nt: TGTGCCAGCAGTTCTGGCGGTTACGAGCAGTACTTC; d_gene: -; v_gene: TRBV28; abundance: -; j_gene: TRBJ2-7
CDR3aa: CASILQGGPTNGYTF; CDR3nt: TGTGCCAGTATTCTACAGGGGGGGCCTACTAATGGCTACACCTTC; d_gene: TRBD1; v_gene: TRBV19; abundance: -; j_gene: TRBJ1-2
CDR3aa: CASSSAGGAGQPQHF; CDR3nt: TGTGCCAGCAGTAGTGCAGGGGGCGCGGGTCAGCCCCAGCATTTT; d_gene: TRBD1; v_gene: TRBV6-5; abundance: -; j_gene: TRBJ1-5
CDR3aa: CASSFSVGEQFF; CDR3nt: TGTGCCAGCAGTTTCAGTGTCGGGGAGCAGTTCTTC; d_gene: -; v_gene: TRBV27; abundance: -; j_gene: TRBJ2-1
CDR3aa: CASQTPNTGELFF; CDR3nt: TGTGCCAGCCAGACACCCAACACCGGGGAGCTGTTTTTT; d_gene: -; v_gene: TRBV19; abundance: -; j_gene: TRBJ2-2
CDR3aa: CASTPGSLSGNTIYF; CDR3nt: TGCGCCAGCACCCCAGGCTCTCTCTCTGGAAACACCATATATTTT; d_gene: -; v_gene: TRBV10-2; abundance: -; j_gene: TRBJ1-3
CDR3aa: CASSEQQGLGYTF; CDR3nt: TGTGCCAGTAGTGAGCAACAGGGGTTGGGCTACACCTTC; d_gene: TRBD1; v_gene: TRBV19; abundance: -; j_gene: TRBJ1-2
CDR3aa: CATSRAQGTHTEAFF; CDR3nt: TGTGCCACCAGCAGAGCCCAAGGGACACACACTGAAGCTTTCTTT; d_gene: -; v_gene: TRBV15; abundance: -; j_gene: TRBJ1-1
CDR3aa: CASSQESPGDNYGYTF; CDR3nt: TGTGCCAGCAGCCAAGAGTCGCCAGGGGACAACTATGGCTACACCTTC; d_gene: -; v_gene: TRBV4-2; abundance: -; j_gene: TRBJ1-2
CDR3aa: CASSDGTGLGGNTIYF; CDR3nt: TGTGCCAGCAGTGATGGGACAGGTCTTGGGGGAAACACCATATATTTT; d_gene: TRBD1; v_gene: TRBV6-1; abundance: -; j_gene: TRBJ1-3
CDR3aa: CASSLRGTGDEQYF; CDR3nt: TGTGCCAGCAGTTTAAGGGGGACAGGGGACGAGCAGTACTTC; d_gene: TRBD1; v_gene: TRBV27; abundance: -; j_gene: TRBJ2-7
CDR3aa: CASSYGLGIGNTIYF; CDR3nt: TGTGCCAGCAGTTATGGACTCGGCATAGGAAACACCATATATTTT; d_gene: -; v_gene: TRBV6-5; abundance: -; j_gene: TRBJ1-3
CDR3aa: CASSVLRGEVTDTQYF; CDR3nt: TGTGCCAGCAGTGTCCTCAGGGGGGAGGTCACAGATACGCAGTATTTT; d_gene: -; v_gene: TRBV6-1; abundance: -; j_gene: TRBJ2-3